The present entry profiles one T cell receptor (beta chain) with its context. Its antigen is unidentified. Per germline, CDR1 MNHEY and CDR2 SVGAGI. CDR3 length: 13 amino acids. V lost 4 bases to trimming and J lost 5 bases, with 9 bases between them. This sample was taken from a study of post-analysis software for immune sequencing data. Study-level information: The disease courses spanned relapsing-remitting, secondary progressive and progressive-relapsing forms of multiple sclerosis. Findings and caveats of the study: Higher frequency in patients than in controls was seen for about five TRBV segments, with TRBV5-6, TRBV5-1 and TRBV20-1 among them. Multiple sclerosis was associated with a significant reduction in normalized Chao1 diversity relative to controls. Co-batched samples clustered tightly together by F measure.

The library was made from cDNA and included unique molecular identifiers. From about 1 to 10 million T cells, a few hundred thousand cDNA molecules were obtained. TCRdb processed the PCR reads anew with MiXCR; each CDR3 protein has one entry. The sample holds 650,000 to 850,000 distinct CDR3 sequences, about 43% seen once. This TCR derives from a girl aged 10-17 years with multiple sclerosis. The rearrangement joins TRBV6-5 to TRBJ1-5; no clear D. Sequenced sample: blood. CDR3 DNA sequence: TGTGCCAGCAGTTCACTCATAGATCAGCCCCAGCATTTT. Translated, it gives CASSSLIDQPQHF.